These 28 T cell receptor beta chains came from one sample sequenced in a study of T cells in Graves' hyperthyroidism and ophthalmopathy. Authors of the study amplified TCR beta CDR3 regions from RNA transcripts. RT-PCR in the first round (using the HTBI primer set) targeted the TCR CDR3. Via MiXCR, TCRdb re-called the multiplex PCR reads, giving one row per CDR3 protein. The table has fewer than 250,000 distinct CDR3 sequences, roughly 15% seen once. Input material: blood. All receptors derive from a woman aged 18-29 years with Graves' ophthalmopathy.

V usage is TRBV19 and J usage is TRBJ1-6; 8 bases match TRBD1. CDR3 length: 14 residues. The ends lost 4 bases at V and 5 bases at J; junction bases unmatched: 1. Germline CDR1 LNHDA, CDR2 SQIVND (reference sequence). CDR3 nucleotide sequence: TGTGCCAGTAGTACGGGACAGGATAATTCACCCCTCCACTTT. Protein sequence: CASSTGQDNSPLHF.

The rearrangement joins TRBV24-1 to TRBJ1-1, with a tentative D call TRBD1 (5 bases). Germline CDR1 and CDR2: KGHDR and SFDVKD. Deletions cut 5 bases from V and 4 bases from J, with 10 bases between. The CDR3 length is 13 residues. CDR3 amino acids: CATSGGSFTEAFF. The CDR3 bases are TGTGCCACCAGTGGGGGCTCGTTCACTGAAGCTTTCTTT.

This clonotype was picked up a small number of times. The chain uses TRBV19 and TRBJ2-7; 9 positions match TRBD1. Per germline, CDR1 LNHDA and CDR2 SQIVND (reference sequence). This CDR3 is built from 15 residues. With V trimmed by 5 bases and J by 2 bases, 7 bases remained unmatched. In DNA, the CDR3 is TGTGCCAGTAGTCCAGGGACAGGGTATACCTACGAGCAGTACTTC. This translates into CASSPGTGYTYEQYF.

This clonotype was seen at least ten times. The rearrangement links TRBV20-1 to TRBJ2-7; possibly TRBD1 for D (6 bases). The ends were cut back, 0 bases at V and 4 bases at J, with 13 bases in the middle. CDR1 and CDR2 (germline): DFQATT, SNEGSKA (reference sequence). The CDR3 totals 14 residues. The CDR3 region has the DNA TGCAGTGCTAGAGAAAGGGGGAGCTATTACGAGCAGTACTTC. This translates into CSARERGSYYEQYF.

This clonotype was detected ten times or more. One end of the junction is discordant with germline, which a read error may explain. The chain carries TRBV7-2 and TRBJ2-7; 8 bases are shared with TRBD1. There are 14 residues in the CDR3. CDR1 and CDR2 from the germline V gene are SGHTA and FQGNSA. The CDR3 coding sequence is TGTGCCAGCAGCCTAGACAGGGGCTCCTACGGGCAGTACTTC. Translated: CASSLDRGSYGQYF.

This clonotype was seen at least ten times. The V call is TRBV3-1, the J call TRBJ1-1, with a weak D call TRBD1 (5 bases). In germline, CDR1 is LGHDT, CDR2 YNNKEL (reference sequence). This CDR3 is built from 16 residues. V gave up 0 bases and J gave up 1 base, with 12 bases separating them. CDR3 in amino acids: CASSQDGAGRNTEAFF. In DNA, the CDR3 is TGTGCCAGCAGCCAAGATGGGGCAGGGAGGAACACTGAAGCTTTCTTT.

The table lists this clonotype with a few counts. The chain is built from TRBV27 and TRBJ2-7; 12 bases are shared with TRBD1. The trim removed 0 bases at V and 6 bases at J, leaving 3 bases unmatched. Germline CDR1 MNHEY, CDR2 SMNVEV (reference sequence). The CDR3 contains 15 residues. CDR3 nucleotide sequence: TGTGCCAGCAGTTTATCGCGGGACAGGGGGCGCGAGCAGTACTTC. Translation: CASSLSRDRGREQYF.

This clonotype was observed at least ten times. DNA for the CDR3: TGTGCCAGCAGTTTCCGACTAGCGGGTGCAGATACGCAGTATTTT. It specifies CASSFRLAGADTQYF. The chain links TRBV27 to TRBJ2-3, with TRBD2 matching over 10 bases. Trimming cost V 3 bases and J 4 bases; bases outside gene matches: 4. Germline CDR1 and CDR2: MNHEY and SMNVEV (reference sequence). This CDR3 contains 15 residues.

This clonotype was seen ten or more times. The rearrangement uses TRBV9 and TRBJ1-6, with D maybe TRBD1 (5 bases). The ends were cut back, 2 bases at V and 5 bases at J, with 11 bases in the middle. Germline V gives CDR1 SGDLS, CDR2 YYNGEE. The CDR3 extends over 15 amino acids. The CDR3 loop is CASSVSGTDNSPLHF. CDR3 nucleotides: TGTGCCAGCAGCGTGAGTGGGACGGATAATTCACCCCTCCACTTT.

This clonotype has ten or more counts. In DNA, the CDR3 is TGTGCCAGCAGCGTAGGGGAGGGGCGCGGGTCCCCCTACACCTTC. This encodes CASSVGEGRGSPYTF. The chain has TRBV9 and TRBJ1-2; TRBD1 is a possible D gene (5 bases). Germline values: CDR1 SGDLS, CDR2 YYNGEE. This CDR3 contains 15 residues. V lost 0 bases to trimming and J lost 10 bases, with 19 bases between them.

This clonotype was recorded a few times. A read error is possible here, since a much larger clone lies one base away. The CDR3 end shows no conserved phenylalanine or tryptophan, and so a read error is likely. V is TRBV4-2 and J is TRBJ1-4, with no clear D. The germline V gene has CDR1 LGHNA and CDR2 YNFKEQ. V was clipped by 3 bases and J by 0 bases, with 8 bases between them. CDR3 length equals 15 residues. The CDR3 sequence is CASSQQRATNEKLFL. DNA for the CDR3: TGTGCCAGCAGCCAGCAGCGAGCAACTAATGAAAAACTGTTTCTT.

This clonotype ranks as medium-sized. The chain combines TRBV30 with TRBJ1-1; D unclear. Looked up from germline, CDR1 is GTSNPN and CDR2 is SVGIG (reference sequence). The ends were cut back, 3 bases at V and 5 bases at J, with 10 bases in the middle. The CDR3 extends over 12 amino acids. CDR3 residues: CAWSASGTEAFF. CDR3 nucleotide sequence: TGTGCCTGGAGCGCCAGTGGAACTGAAGCTTTCTTT.

This clonotype was found many times. The V call is TRBV2, the J call TRBJ2-7; the D gene could be TRBD1 or TRBD2 (5 bases each). Germline V lookup: CDR1 SNHLY, CDR2 FYNNEI. The CDR3 sequence is 16 residues long. The ends were cut back, 2 bases at V and 2 bases at J, with 16 bases in the middle. The CDR3 protein is CASSEIPGTHTYEQYF. The CDR3 DNA sequence: TGTGCCAGCAGTGAAATCCCAGGGACCCATACCTACGAGCAGTACTTC.

This clonotype was counted many times. This rearrangement joins TRBV29-1 to TRBJ2-1; tentatively, D is TRBD2 (7 bases). The CDR3 runs to 14 residues. Germline V CDR1 and CDR2: SQVTM, ANQGSEA. Trimming removed 6 bases at V and 2 bases at J, with 14 bases between. The CDR3 spells CSVRTRGAYNEQFF. The CDR3 nucleotides are TGCAGCGTCCGGACTAGGGGGGCCTACAATGAGCAGTTCTTC.

V and J are TRBV4-2 and TRBJ1-2; D is perhaps TRBD1 (6 bases). CDR1 is LGHNA and CDR2 is YNFKEQ in the germline V gene. With 4 bases removed from V and 2 bases from J, the gap between germline ends came to 11 bases. The CDR3 totals 14 residues. The CDR3 coding sequence is TGTGCCAGCAGCCCGGGGGGCCAGAACTATGGCTACACCTTC. Protein product: CASSPGGQNYGYTF.

On this clonotype: A much larger clone differs by one base, so this may be a read error. The V and J genes are TRBV10-3 and TRBJ1-1; no firm D call. The CDR3 sequence is 13 residues long. Germline lookup yields CDR1 ENHRY and CDR2 SYGVKD. CDR3 bases: TGTGATTTGAAGGCCAACTTGAACACTGAAGCTTTCTTT. Its protein product is CDLKANLNTEAFF.

This clonotype came up many times. The CDR3 coding sequence is TGCGCCAGCAGCTTAGAGGGGTCCCCAAATCTTGGCTACACCTTC. Its protein is CASSLEGSPNLGYTF. The chain uses TRBV5-1 and TRBJ1-2; possibly TRBD1 for D (5 bases). Trimming shortened V by 2 bases and J by 7 bases, and 18 bases separated the two germline ends. The CDR3 loop spans 15 amino acids. Germline lookup yields CDR1 SGHRS and CDR2 YFSETQ.

In this sample, this clonotype turned up many times. The V gene is TRBV20-1, the J gene TRBJ1-2; D is unresolved. Looked up from germline, CDR1 is DFQATT and CDR2 is SNEGSKA (reference sequence). V was cut by 0 bases and J by 3 bases, with 8 bases left in between. There are 13 residues in the CDR3. This chain's CDR3 is CSARDVGDYGYTF. In nucleotides, the CDR3 is TGCAGTGCTAGAGATGTCGGAGACTATGGCTACACCTTC.

In this sample, this clonotype turned up many times. The chain joins TRBV27 to TRBJ2-7; 11 bases fit TRBD1. Losses at the gene ends were 5 bases for V and 4 bases for J; bases not matched to a gene: 7. The CDR3 has 15 residues. The germline gives CDR1 MNHEY, CDR2 SMNVEV (reference sequence). This chain's CDR3 is CASSLGTGGNYEQYF. The CDR3 bases are TGTGCCAGCAGTCTAGGGACAGGGGGTAATTACGAGCAGTACTTC.

This clonotype was counted only a few times. CDR3: CASSLGTHTDTQYF. As DNA, the CDR3 is TGTGCCAGCAGTTTGGGGACTCACACAGATACGCAGTATTTT. J is TRBJ2-3 and V is TRBV12-3 or TRBV12-4; D may be TRBD2 (6 bases). This CDR3 comprises 14 residues. V dropped 3 bases and J dropped 2 bases, with 9 bases sitting between them.

This clonotype was seen at least ten times. V usage is TRBV27 and J usage is TRBJ2-5, with 9 bases identical to TRBD1. CDR3 length: 16 residues. With 5 bases clipped from V and 5 bases from J, the junction kept 12 bases outside the gene matches. Per the germline V gene, CDR1 is MNHEY and CDR2 is SMNVEV (reference sequence). CDR3 sequence: CASSLFGDRVWETQYF. In DNA, the CDR3 is TGTGCCAGCAGTCTATTCGGGGACAGGGTCTGGGAGACCCAGTACTTC.

This clonotype was counted ten times or more. The chain uses TRBV20-1 and TRBJ1-2; no clear D gene. Germline V gene data show CDR1 as DFQATT and CDR2 as SNEGSKA (reference sequence). V lost 2 bases and J 8 bases, leaving 15 bases between the germline ends. The CDR3 extends over 13 amino acids. The CDR3 reads CSARNSEHRGYTF. In DNA form, the CDR3 reads TGCAGTGCTAGAAACTCAGAACATAGGGGCTACACCTTC.

Ten or more counts support this clonotype. The V gene is TRBV28, the J gene TRBJ2-4, with D possibly matching TRBD1 (6 bases). Germline loops: CDR1 MDHEN, CDR2 SYDVKM. The CDR3 sequence is 12 residues long. The V and J ends lost 6 bases and 7 bases respectively, with 10 bases between them. CDR3 protein: CASRGTINIQYF. The CDR3 region has the DNA TGTGCCAGCAGGGGGACAATCAACATTCAGTACTTC.

This clonotype was seen at least ten times. The chain uses TRBV5-1 and TRBJ2-7; 8 nucleotides align to TRBD1. The CDR3 has 14 residues. Germline CDR1 is SGHRS and CDR2 is YFSETQ. J lost 0 bases, V lost 3 bases, and 2 bases had no gene match. The chain's CDR3 is CASSWTGSSYEQYF. The CDR3 DNA is TGCGCCAGCAGCTGGACAGGGAGCTCCTACGAGCAGTACTTC.

This clonotype was seen only a few times. Since a much larger clone is just one base distant, this may be a read error. The rearrangement links TRBV6-1 to TRBJ2-7; D remains unclear. V shed 4 bases and J shed 3 bases, with 10 bases lying between them. The germline V gene has CDR1 MNHNS and CDR2 SASEGT. The CDR3 has 13 residues. CDR3 DNA: TGTGCCAGCAGTGGCATTGGAAACTACGAGCAGTACTTC. Amino acid sequence: CASSGIGNYEQYF.

This clonotype was counted at least ten times. This chain uses TRBV28 with TRBJ2-4, with D possibly TRBD2 on 5 matching bases. V shed 3 bases and J shed 6 bases, with 9 bases lying between them. The CDR3 loop spans 13 amino acids. Germline assignment: CDR1 MDHEN and CDR2 SYDVKM. CDR3 DNA sequence: TGTGCCAGCAGTTTGGAGGTCCCAAACATTCAGTACTTC. It encodes CASSLEVPNIQYF.

The CDR3 is CASSSNGLAGVQYF. CDR3 bases: TGCGCCAGCAGTTCCAATGGACTAGCGGGAGTTCAGTACTTC. The chain is built from TRBV10-1 and TRBJ2-5, with 13 bases fitting TRBD2. This CDR3 region has 14 residues. V shed 5 bases and J 11 bases; nucleotides not matched to a gene: 8. Looked up from germline, CDR1 is WNHNN and CDR2 is SYGVQD (reference sequence).

This chain connects TRBV7-6 to TRBJ2-2; D is perhaps TRBD2 (6 bases). Trimming stripped 8 bases from V and 7 bases from J, with 11 bases between. In germline, CDR1 is SGHVS, CDR2 FNYEAQ. CDR3 length: 12 amino acids. CDR3 region: CASGGAGGELFF. As DNA, the CDR3 is TGTGCCAGCGGAGGGGCGGGCGGGGAGCTGTTTTTT.